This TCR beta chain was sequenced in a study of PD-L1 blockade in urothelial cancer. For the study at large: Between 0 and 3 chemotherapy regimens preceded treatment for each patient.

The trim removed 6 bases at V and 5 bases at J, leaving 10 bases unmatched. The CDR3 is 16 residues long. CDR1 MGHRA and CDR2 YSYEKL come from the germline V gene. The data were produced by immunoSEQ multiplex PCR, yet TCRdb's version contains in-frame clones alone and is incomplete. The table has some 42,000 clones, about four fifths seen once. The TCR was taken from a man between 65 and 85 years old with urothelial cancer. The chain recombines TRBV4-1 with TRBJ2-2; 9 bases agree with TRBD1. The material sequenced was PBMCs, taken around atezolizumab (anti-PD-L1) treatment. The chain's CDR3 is CASSQGAGQGTGELFF. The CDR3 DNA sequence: TGCGCCAGCAGTCAGGGAGCGGGACAGGGTACCGGGGAGCTGTTTTTT.